This passage covers 23 T cell receptor beta chains from one sample sequenced in a study of shared clonotypes between healthy human individuals. Using immunoSEQ multiplex PCR, the repertoire was profiled, and TCRdb retains in-frame clones only, with some absent. The table includes about half a million clones, 70% to 80% detected once. The source material was PBMCs. These receptors were taken from a woman in her 40s in good health. Some clones in this sample may be carry-over from other donors' samples.

The chain uses TRBV5-1 and TRBJ2-1, with D unresolved. This CDR3 has 13 amino acids. V lost 2 bases and J 5 bases, leaving 8 bases between the germline ends. Germline assignment: CDR1 SGHRS and CDR2 YFSETQ. CDR3 nucleotide sequence: TGCGCCAGCAGCTTACTGGTCGACAATGAGCAGTTCTTC. Protein sequence: CASSLLVDNEQFF.

The chain employs TRBV15 and TRBJ1-5; D not resolved. Germline V gene sequence: CDR1 LNHNV, CDR2 YYDKDF (reference sequence). Trimming shortened V by 8 bases and J by 3 bases, and 14 bases separated the two germline ends. This CDR3 has 14 residues. CDR3 in amino acids: CATARSGFNQPQHF. The DNA of the CDR3 is TGTGCCACCGCACGTTCTGGTTTCAATCAGCCCCAGCATTTT. Together with reference TRBV15 and TRBJ1-5, the CDR3 gives the full variable domain: DAMVIQNPRYQVTQFGKPVTLSCSQTLNHNVMYWYQQKSSQAPKLLFHYYDKDFNNEADTPDNFQSRRPNTSFCFLDIRSPGLGDTAMYLCATARSGFNQPQHFGDGTRLSIL.

The rearrangement uses TRBV7-2 and TRBJ2-7; the match to TRBD2 covers 7 bases. The CDR3 extends over 15 amino acids. The germline V gene encodes CDR1 SGHTA and CDR2 FQGNSA. Trimming removed 2 bases from V and 1 base from J; junction bases left unmatched: 5. CDR3 region: CASSLQPSGSYEQYF. DNA of the CDR3: TGTGCCAGCAGCTTACAGCCTAGCGGTTCCTACGAGCAGTACTTC.

Worth noting for this clone: Germline and junction disagree at one end, which may indicate a read error. This chain links TRBV7-7 with TRBJ2-2; tentatively, D is TRBD2 (5 bases). From germline, CDR1 is SSHAT and CDR2 FNYEAQ (reference sequence). The CDR3 extends over 16 amino acids. For the CDR3, the DNA is TGTGCTAGCACAGCCAACTTAGCGTATAACACCGGGGAGCTGTTTTTT. As protein: CASTANLAYNTGELFF. Based on the CDR3 plus reference TRBV7-7 and TRBJ2-2, the full variable domain is GAGVSQSPRYKVTKRGQDVTLRCDPISSHATLYWYQQALGQGPEFLTYFNYEAQPDKSGLPSDRFSAERPEGSISTLTIQRTEQRDSAMYRCASTANLAYNTGELFFGEGSRLTVL.

The chain links TRBV6-5 to TRBJ2-5; weak D call: TRBD2 (6 bases). The J call is doubtful: the DNA matches TRBJ2-7 better. CDR3 length equals 13 residues. The germline gives CDR1 MNHEY, CDR2 SVGAGI. DNA of the CDR3: TGTGCCAGCAGTTACTCGCGGGACTACGAGCAGTACTTC. Its protein product is CASSYSRDYEQYF.

The CDR3 protein is CASQNGPNTGELFF. The CDR3 nucleotides read TGTGCCAGCCAAAACGGGCCTAACACCGGGGAGCTGTTTTTT. The chain has TRBV11-2 and TRBJ2-2, with D unclear. Germline V CDR1 and CDR2: SGHAT, FQNNGV. Deletions cut 8 bases from V and 2 bases from J, with 12 bases between. The CDR3 length is 14 residues.

This clone was observed a single time. The chain employs TRBV4-2 and TRBJ2-7, with D unresolved. The germline gives CDR1 LGHNA, CDR2 YNFKEQ. Trimming pared 2 bases from V and 1 base from J, leaving 6 bases between. The CDR3 runs 13 residues. The CDR3 bases are TGTGCCAGCAGCCAAACTGAGTCCTACGAGCAGTACTTC. Its protein product is CASSQTESYEQYF.

This clone was counted once. The J gene is TRBJ2-1, the V gene TRBV7-3; 11 nucleotides match TRBD2. The germline gives CDR1 SGHTA, CDR2 FQGTGA. CDR3 size: 16 residues. With 5 bases clipped from V and 7 bases from J, the junction kept 10 bases outside the gene matches. CDR3 coding DNA: TGTGCCAGCAGCCTCCCTCCCCTAGCGGGAGGTAATGAGCAGTTCTTC. The encoded protein is CASSLPPLAGGNEQFF. The full variable domain, rest sourced from reference TRBV7-3 and TRBJ2-1, is GAGVSQTPSNKVTEKGKYVELRCDPISGHTALYWYRQSLGQGPEFLIYFQGTGAADDSGLPNDRFFAVRPEGSVSTLKIQRTERGDSAVYLCASSLPPLAGGNEQFFGPGTRLTVL.

This rearrangement joins TRBV7-6 to TRBJ2-1; no definite D call. CDR1 and CDR2 from the germline V gene are SGHVS and FNYEAQ. V dropped 4 bases and J dropped 5 bases, with 9 bases sitting between them. CDR3 length equals 13 residues. This chain's CDR3 is CASSSYWNNEQFF. The DNA of the CDR3 is TGTGCCAGCAGCTCCTATTGGAACAATGAGCAGTTCTTC.

This clone was picked up one time. The rearrangement uses TRBV28 and TRBJ1-1; D not resolved. Germline values: CDR1 MDHEN, CDR2 SYDVKM. V lost 5 bases, J lost 1 base, and 17 bases lay in between. This CDR3 has 16 amino acids. CDR3 in amino acids: CASSPPYPDPNTEAFF. CDR3 sequence (DNA): TGTGCCAGCAGTCCTCCCTATCCAGACCCGAACACTGAAGCTTTCTTT.

The CDR3 protein is CATRRGTIYNEQFF. DNA for the CDR3: TGTGCCACCCGAAGGGGAACGATCTACAATGAGCAGTTCTTC. V gene TRBV15 combines with J gene TRBJ2-1; tentatively, D is TRBD1 (5 bases). This CDR3 region has 14 residues. Germline assignment: CDR1 LNHNV and CDR2 YYDKDF (reference sequence). V lost 8 bases and J lost 3, with 14 bases in between.

The chain combines TRBV28 with TRBJ2-7; possibly TRBD1 for D (6 bases). The CDR3 consists of 12 residues. The germline CDR1 and CDR2 sequences are MDHEN and SYDVKM. With 7 bases removed from V and 0 bases from J, the gap between germline ends came to 7 bases. The CDR3 nucleotides are TGTGCCAGCACAGGGGACTCCTACGAGCAGTACTTC. As protein: CASTGDSYEQYF.

The V and J genes are TRBV7-2 and TRBJ2-5; the D gene is possibly TRBD2 (6 bases). The germline CDR1 and CDR2 sequences are SGHTA and FQGNSA. The CDR3 length is 17 residues. Trimming shortened V by 4 bases and J by 2 bases, and 20 bases separated the two germline ends. As DNA, the CDR3 is TGTGCCAGCAGCTCAGCCTTTGGAGCGGGTAGACAAGAGACCCAGTACTTC. Amino acid sequence: CASSSAFGAGRQETQYF.

V gene TRBV7-2 combines with J gene TRBJ1-5, with TRBD1 matching over 9 bases. Germline CDR1 reads SGHTA; CDR2 reads FQGNSA. The CDR3 spans 16 residues. The J segment lost 2 bases and the V segment lost 2 bases, leaving 4 bases of the junction unmatched. The CDR3 sequence is CASSLTGGLGNQPQHF. DNA for the CDR3: TGTGCCAGCAGCTTAACAGGGGGCTTGGGCAATCAGCCCCAGCATTTT.

V usage is TRBV10-2 and J usage is TRBJ2-6, with D unresolved. Between the trimmed V and J ends, which lost 0 bases and 5 bases, there was a span of 8 bases. CDR3 size: 15 residues. Germline-derived CDR1 and CDR2 are WSHSY and SAAADI. As DNA, the CDR3 is TGCGCCAGCAGTGAGTCCAGGTTTTGGGCCAACGTCCTGACTTTC. It yields the protein CASSESRFWANVLTF.

The V gene is TRBV7-3, the J gene TRBJ2-1, with D possibly being TRBD1 (6 bases). Germline lookup yields CDR1 SGHTA and CDR2 FQGTGA. Trimming left V 3 bases short and J 7 bases short, with 10 bases between. This CDR3 is built from 13 residues. The CDR3: CASSLDRGNEQFF. CDR3 DNA: TGTGCCAGCAGCTTGGACAGAGGGAATGAGCAGTTCTTC.

The V gene is TRBV28, the J gene TRBJ1-5; tentative D call: TRBD1 (5 bases). This CDR3 has 17 residues. CDR1 is MDHEN and CDR2 is SYDVKM in the germline V gene. The ends were cut back, 6 bases at V and 5 bases at J, with 23 bases in the middle. DNA of the CDR3: TGTGCCAGCAGCCTAGCCGGGGGGGGGATGCCTTATCAGCCCCAGCATTTT. Translating gives CASSLAGGGMPYQPQHF.

The chain recombines TRBV7-2 with TRBJ2-7, with 10 bases identical to TRBD2. The junction had 4 bases not matched to a gene; V was cut back by 5 bases and J by 3 bases. The length of the CDR3 is 14 residues. Germline assignment: CDR1 SGHTA and CDR2 FQGNSA. The CDR3 region is CASSQRTSGYEQYF. In DNA form, the CDR3 reads TGTGCCAGCAGCCAGAGGACTAGCGGCTACGAGCAGTACTTC.

The gene calls are TRBV13 and TRBJ2-5; a weak D match, TRBD1 (6 bases). Germline V gives CDR1 PRHDT, CDR2 FYEKMQ (reference sequence). This CDR3 region has 16 residues. V gave up 2 bases and J gave up 4 bases, with 17 bases separating them. CDR3 DNA sequence: TGTGCCAGCAGCTTAAGGGGGATCCTAAGGGGAGAGACCCAGTACTTC. As protein: CASSLRGILRGETQYF.

V is TRBV13 and J is TRBJ1-1, with D possibly being TRBD1 (6 bases). CDR3 length: 16 amino acids. V was pared by 5 bases and J by 0 bases, with 16 bases between. Germline CDR1 reads PRHDT; CDR2 reads FYEKMQ (reference sequence). The CDR3 protein is CASSHGQRPLNTEAFF. The CDR3 bases are TGTGCCAGCAGCCATGGACAGCGCCCGTTGAACACTGAAGCTTTCTTT.

The V and J genes are TRBV21-1 and TRBJ2-6. TRBV21-1 is flagged as a pseudogene. The CDR3 length is 18 residues. The CDR3 reads CASSKPERPYSGANVLTF. The CDR3 DNA is TGTGCCAGCAGCAAACCAGAAAGACCGTACTCTGGGGCCAACGTCCTGACTTTC.

V usage is TRBV4-1 and J usage is TRBJ2-1; TRBD2 agrees at 11 bases. CDR1 is MGHRA, CDR2 YSYEKL, per germline. This CDR3 contains 18 residues. V dropped 3 bases and J dropped 3; count of bases not matched to a gene: 10. The DNA for the CDR3 is TGCGCCAGCAGCCAGAAACCCTCGGGACTAGCGGTCTACAATGAGCAGTTCTTC. Amino acid sequence: CASSQKPSGLAVYNEQFF.

The chain carries TRBV6-1 and TRBJ1-5; 8 bases agree with TRBD1. Germline CDR1 MNHNS, CDR2 SASEGT. Losses at the gene ends were 0 bases for V and 5 bases for J; bases not matched to a gene: 6. CDR3 length equals 16 residues. The CDR3 sequence: CASSEALTGAYQPQHF. The DNA for the CDR3 is TGTGCCAGCAGTGAAGCCCTGACAGGGGCCTATCAGCCCCAGCATTTT.